A selection of T cell receptor beta chains follows, all from one sample in a study of shared clonotypes between healthy human individuals. This table comes from immunoSEQ multiplex PCR, and its TCRdb copy is limited to in-frame clones, with some not included. The sample holds fewer than 1 million clones, approximately 96% seen once. The sample taken for sequencing was naive CD8+ T cells sorted from blood. Every receptor here comes from a man in his thirties or forties in good health. Each CDR3 is given with its conserved first and last residue. The order of the fields is CDR3 protein, CDR3 DNA, D gene, clone size, J gene, V gene. D genes are given only for firm matches. The size of a clone is reported for some rows only, either as once, few or many, or as a class for expanded clones.

CDR3aa: CSVEEVGMGNTIYF
CDR3nt: TGCAGCGTTGAGGAGGTGGGGATGGGAAACACCATATATTTT
d_gene: .
abundance: .
j_gene: TRBJ1-3
v_gene: TRBV29-1

CDR3aa: CASSLDGAGYNEQFF
CDR3nt: TGTGCCAGCAGCTTAGACGGCGCAGGATATAATGAGCAGTTCTTC
d_gene: .
abundance: .
j_gene: TRBJ2-1
v_gene: TRBV13

CDR3aa: CASSYHGGRGSYEQYF
CDR3nt: TGCGCCAGCAGCTACCATGGCGGGAGGGGCTCCTACGAGCAGTACTTC
d_gene: TRBD2
abundance: .
j_gene: TRBJ2-7
v_gene: TRBV5-1

CDR3aa: CASSYGYPAGTGSYEQYF
CDR3nt: TGTGCCAGCAGTTACGGATACCCCGCAGGGACGGGCTCCTACGAGCAGTACTTC
d_gene: .
abundance: once
j_gene: TRBJ2-7
v_gene: TRBV11-2

CDR3aa: CASSFGPPGQRYEQYF
CDR3nt: TGTGCCAGCAGCTTTGGGCCCCCGGGACAGAGATACGAGCAGTACTTC
d_gene: TRBD1
abundance: .
j_gene: TRBJ2-7
v_gene: TRBV7-9

CDR3aa: CASSPWVSANYGYTF
CDR3nt: TGTGCCAGCAGTCCCTGGGTCTCAGCTAACTATGGCTACACCTTC
d_gene: .
abundance: once
j_gene: TRBJ1-2
v_gene: TRBV27

CDR3aa: CASSPLISDEQFF
CDR3nt: TGTGCCAGCAGTCCTTTAATTAGCGATGAGCAGTTCTTC
d_gene: .
abundance: .
j_gene: TRBJ2-1
v_gene: TRBV27

CDR3aa: CASSLADTYEQYF
CDR3nt: TGTGCCAGCAGTCTAGCGGACACCTACGAGCAGTACTTC
d_gene: TRBD2
abundance: .
j_gene: TRBJ2-7
v_gene: TRBV6-5

CDR3aa: CASSGIGYGYTF
CDR3nt: TGTGCCAGCAGTGGCATTGGCTATGGCTACACCTTC
d_gene: .
abundance: .
j_gene: TRBJ1-2
v_gene: TRBV25-1

CDR3aa: CSVADRATAPEAFF
CDR3nt: TGCAGCGTTGCGGACAGGGCCACAGCCCCTGAAGCTTTCTTT
d_gene: TRBD1
abundance: .
j_gene: TRBJ1-1
v_gene: TRBV29-1

CDR3aa: CAMGQELSYEQYF
CDR3nt: TGTGCCATGGGACAGGAGCTTTCCTACGAGCAGTACTTC
d_gene: TRBD1
abundance: once
j_gene: TRBJ2-7
v_gene: TRBV10-3

CDR3aa: CASSDGTSGSYNEQFF
CDR3nt: TGTGCCAGCAGTGACGGGACTAGCGGGTCCTACAATGAGCAGTTCTTC
d_gene: TRBD2
abundance: once
j_gene: TRBJ2-1
v_gene: TRBV27

CDR3aa: CASSLAWTLGEHSNQPQHF
CDR3nt: TGTGCCAGCAGCTTAGCGTGGACACTAGGTGAACACAGCAATCAGCCCCAGCATTTT
d_gene: .
abundance: .
j_gene: TRBJ1-5
v_gene: TRBV7-6

CDR3aa: CASSLVAGRSYEQYF
CDR3nt: TGCGCCAGCAGCCTCGTAGCGGGTCGTTCCTACGAGCAGTACTTC
d_gene: TRBD2
abundance: .
j_gene: TRBJ2-7
v_gene: TRBV4-1

CDR3aa: CASSYSPGGQTEAFF
CDR3nt: TGTGCCAGCAGTTACTCCCCAGGGGGCCAAACTGAAGCTTTCTTT
d_gene: TRBD1
abundance: .
j_gene: TRBJ1-1
v_gene: TRBV6-5

CDR3aa: CASMGHYNEQFF
CDR3nt: TGTGCCAGCATGGGCCATTACAATGAGCAGTTCTTC
d_gene: .
abundance: few
j_gene: TRBJ2-1
v_gene: TRBV2

CDR3aa: CASTSLIAGFYEQYF
CDR3nt: TGTGCCAGCACTTCGCTGATAGCGGGCTTCTACGAGCAGTACTTC
d_gene: TRBD2
abundance: once
j_gene: TRBJ2-7
v_gene: TRBV5-6

CDR3aa: CAIVGQGAREQYF
CDR3nt: TGTGCCATCGTAGGACAGGGGGCTCGGGAGCAGTACTTC
d_gene: TRBD1
abundance: .
j_gene: TRBJ2-7
v_gene: TRBV11-2

CDR3aa: CASSLGRLAGGIYEQYF
CDR3nt: TGTGCCAGCAGCTTGGGCCGACTAGCGGGAGGGATCTACGAGCAGTACTTC
d_gene: TRBD2
abundance: .
j_gene: TRBJ2-7
v_gene: TRBV5-8

CDR3aa: CASSQDRLPRGPYSYEQYF
CDR3nt: TGTGCCAGCAGCCAAGATCGGCTTCCTCGGGGTCCATACTCCTACGAGCAGTACTTC
d_gene: .
abundance: .
j_gene: TRBJ2-7
v_gene: TRBV14